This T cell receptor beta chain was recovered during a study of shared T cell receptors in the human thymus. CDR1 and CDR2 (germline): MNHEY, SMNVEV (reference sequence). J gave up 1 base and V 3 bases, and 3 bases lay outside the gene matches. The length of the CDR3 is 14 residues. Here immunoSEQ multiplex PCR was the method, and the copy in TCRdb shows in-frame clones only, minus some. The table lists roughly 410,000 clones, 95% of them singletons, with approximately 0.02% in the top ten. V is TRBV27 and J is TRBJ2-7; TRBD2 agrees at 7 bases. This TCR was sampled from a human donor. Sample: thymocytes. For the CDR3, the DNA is TGTGCCAGCAGTTTCATCGGGGGGTCCTACGAGCAGTACTTC. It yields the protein CASSFIGGSYEQYF.